These T cell receptor beta chains were read from a single sample in a study of CD4 T cells in relation to SARS-CoV-2 and coronaviruses. For these TCRs, the target antigens are not known. Using immunoSEQ multiplex PCR, the repertoire was profiled, and TCRdb retains in-frame clones only, with some absent. The table has tens of thousands of clones, 75% to 90% seen once. The sequencing sample was made of naive CD4+ T cells from PBMCs, cultured in vitro. The receptors shown here come from an adult with COVID-19. Each CDR3 is given with its conserved first and last residue. D genes are given only for firm matches. Size is stated for part of the rows, as once, few or many counts, or as a class when the clone is expanded.

j_call clone_size d_call v_call cdr3_nt cdr3_aa
TRBJ1-5 NA TRBD1 TRBV4-3 TGCGCCAGCAGCCAGACAGGGAACAATCAGCCCCAGCATTTT CASSQTGNNQPQHF
TRBJ1-2 NA NA TRBV5-4 TGTGCCAGCAGCTCGTCGTCCGGGGTAAACTATGGCTACACCTTC CASSSSSGVNYGYTF
TRBJ2-6 NA NA TRBV9 TGTGCCAGCAGCGTATTGGCAGCATTTGGGGCCAACGTCCTGACTTTC CASSVLAAFGANVLTF
TRBJ1-6 NA NA TRBV27 TGTGCCAGCAGTTTAATGGGGGTTTATGACTCACCCCTCCACTTT CASSLMGVYDSPLHF
TRBJ1-5 NA NA TRBV6-2/TRBV6-3 TGTGCCAGCAGTCGCGCTGGTCAGCCCCAGCATTTT CASSRAGQPQHF
TRBJ1-4 once TRBD1 TRBV4-3 TGCGCCAGCAGCCGACAGGGTGCAACTAATGAAAAACTGTTTTTT CASSRQGATNEKLFF
TRBJ2-5 NA TRBD2 TRBV18 TGTGCCAGCTCACCAAATAGCGGGAAACAAGAGACCCAGTACTTC CASSPNSGKQETQYF
TRBJ2-1 NA TRBD2 TRBV4-2 TGTGCCAGCAGCCAAGGACTAGCGGGGTACAATGAGCAGTTCTTC CASSQGLAGYNEQFF
TRBJ2-1 NA NA TRBV15 TGTGCCACCAGCTTCCCGGGACACGACAATGAGCAGTTCTTC CATSFPGHDNEQFF
TRBJ2-1 NA NA TRBV28 TGTGCCAGCAGTTTTGTTACGGGGAAACACAATGAGCAGTTCTTC CASSFVTGKHNEQFF
TRBJ2-2 NA TRBD2 TRBV15 TGTGCCACCAGCAGAGTACCGGGAGGGCCGGGAGGCACCGGGGAGCTGTTTTTT CATSRVPGGPGGTGELFF
TRBJ1-5 NA NA TRBV28 TGTGCCAGCAGTATCCAGACAATTAGGTACAGCAATCAGCCCCAGCATTTT CASSIQTIRYSNQPQHF
TRBJ2-2 few NA TRBV6-5 TGTGCCAGCACGGACGGGGTGGACACCGGGGAGCTGTTTTTT CASTDGVDTGELFF
TRBJ1-1 NA NA TRBV5-1 TGCGCCAGCAGCCGCGCGGGGGGCCAGTATGAAGCTTTCTTT CASSRAGGQYEAFF
TRBJ2-3 NA NA TRBV5-1 TGCGCCAGCAGGCACAGTGGGGTTCTGGATACGCAGTATTTT CASRHSGVLDTQYF
TRBJ2-5 NA NA TRBV7-9 TGTGCCAGCAGCTCCGCAGGGAACCAAGAGACCCAGTACTTC CASSSAGNQETQYF
TRBJ1-2 NA NA TRBV7-9 TGTGCCAGCACCGCAGCGCGGGGGACCTACTATGGCTACACCTTC CASTAARGTYYGYTF
TRBJ2-3 NA NA TRBV11-2 TGTGCCAGCAGCTTGCCCAGGGTCCCCTTCTCGCAGTATTTT CASSLPRVPFSQYF
TRBJ1-1 once NA TRBV27 TGTGCCAGCAGTTTGGGGCTCAGTTTTATGAACACTGAAGCTTTCTTT CASSLGLSFMNTEAFF
TRBJ2-1 NA TRBD1 TRBV5-1 TGCGCCAGCAGCTGGGACAGGGTAACTGAGCAGTTCTTC CASSWDRVTEQFF
TRBJ2-5 NA NA TRBV6-5 TGTGCCAGCAGTCCGGTGGCGGAGGGCCAGGAGACCCAGTACTTC CASSPVAEGQETQYF
TRBJ1-6 NA NA TRBV7-2 TGTGCCAGCAGCCCGGGCGGTGGGGGGCCACCCCTCCACTTT CASSPGGGGPPLHF
TRBJ2-3 NA NA TRBV5-1 TGCGCCAGCAGCTTGGGGGGTTTGACAGATACGCAGTATTTT CASSLGGLTDTQYF
TRBJ2-2 NA NA TRBV9 TGTGCCAGCAGCGTTGGCATGGCGAACACCGGGGAGCTGTTTTTT CASSVGMANTGELFF